Given below is one TCR beta chain in context. The CDR3 has 14 residues. Germline V gene lookup returns CDR1 MNHEY and CDR2 SVGAGI. After removal of 6 bases from V and 7 bases from J, the junction contained 6 bases not matched to a gene. Grouping used clinical history reported by participants in a survey and questionnaire. What the recovered Cohort 3 donors had was two negative PCRs, clearance, or symptom resolution. This entry comes from a study of blood T cell repertoires in COVID-19. Study information: The United States, Italy and Spain were the sources of the acute and convalescent COVID-19 samples.

Clones were sequenced by immunoSEQ multiplex PCR, and TCRdb holds only the in-frame ones, with some missing. Of some 320,000 clones listed, 89% are singletons. Material: PBMCs or T cells enriched from blood (not recorded which). This receptor was obtained from a man aged 55 to 69 who had recovered from COVID-19. The chain has TRBV6-5 and TRBJ2-7, with 13 bases matching TRBD2. CDR3 nucleotides: TGTGCCAGCAGGAGGACTAGCGGGAGTGGGGAGCAGTACTTC. Its protein product is CASRRTSGSGEQYF.